The clone carrying this T cell receptor (beta chain) was picked up many times. What was amplified from RNA transcripts were TCR beta CDR3 regions. The HTBI primer set served for first-round RT-PCR of the TCR CDR3. TCRdb re-called the multiplex PCR reads with MiXCR, one entry per CDR3 protein. The repertoire holds 330,000 or so distinct CDR3 sequences, with roughly 20% as singletons. This entry comes from a study of T cells in Graves' hyperthyroidism and ophthalmopathy. Sequenced input: blood. This TCR came from a woman aged 40-49 years with Graves' ophthalmopathy.

In nucleotides, the CDR3 is TGTGCCAGCAGGCAGGGAGAGGGACAAGGTACGCAGTATTTT. Translating it yields CASRQGEGQGTQYF. The rearrangement links TRBV2 to TRBJ2-3; maybe TRBD1 (6 bases). The length of the CDR3 is 14 residues. CDR1 is SNHLY, CDR2 FYNNEI, per germline. V dropped 6 bases and J dropped 8 bases, with 18 bases sitting between them. The full variable domain, completed using reference TRBV2 and TRBJ2-3, is EPEVTQTPSHQVTQMGQEVILRCVPISNHLYFYWYRQILGQKVEFLVSFYNNEISEKSEIFDDQFSVERPDGSNFTLKIRSTKLEDSAMYFCASRQGEGQGTQYFGPGTRLTVL.